Detailed here is one T cell receptor (beta chain). The record originates from a study of blood T cell repertoires in COVID-19. Whole-study context: Samples came from the United States, Italy and Spain, spanning acute and convalescent COVID-19. T cells, B-cell-depleted T cells, or PBMCs provided the cDNA or gDNA that served as material.

This CDR3 spans 18 amino acids. Germline V CDR1 and CDR2: MGHRA, YSYEKL. Trimming stripped 4 bases from V and 2 bases from J, with 23 bases between. As originally analysed: How many nucleated cells were present was estimated from reference gene primer amplification. Data came from immunoSEQ multiplex PCR; TCRdb stores just in-frame clones and leaves some out. V, J and clone size are those of that table, while D and trimming were read from the DNA. The sample yields more than 200,000 clones, 80% to 90% seen once. The material sequenced was peripheral blood. This clonotype was sampled from a woman older than 75 with acute or convalescent COVID-19. The J gene is TRBJ1-1, the V gene TRBV4-1; D perhaps matches TRBD1 (6 bases). CDR3 bases: TGCGCCAGCAGCCTCGGAAAAGGGGGGGGTCGTTTTAACACTGAAGCTTTCTTT. Its protein product is CASSLGKGGGRFNTEAFF.